The clone carrying this T cell receptor (beta chain) has more than one count but fewer than ten. Its antigen is not known. The data were obtained in a study of HIV-infected patients and healthy controls. Study outcomes and limitations: Compared with controls, mean Gini indices were significantly raised in HIV-infected repertoires, possibly indicating oligoclonality.

The CDR3 is 13 amino acids. Germline CDR1 SGHRS, CDR2 YFSETQ. Trimming removed 5 bases from V and 9 bases from J, with 15 bases in between. cDNA was made from approximately 500 ng RNA using alpha and beta constant primers. Separate chain-specific third strand synthesis with multiplexing indices produced the alpha and beta libraries. Each CDR3 protein is one row after TCRdb ran MiXCR on the 5' RACE reads. This table has some 17,000 distinct CDR3 sequences, roughly a tenth appearing once. Whole blood was used without fractionation, so all unsorted peripheral T cells were included. The chain employs TRBV5-1 and TRBJ2-1; a possible D gene is TRBD2 (6 bases). The origin of this receptor is an adult in good health. The sequencing sample was made of blood. The CDR3 protein is CASSSDGGSEQFF. CDR3 nucleotides: TGCGCCAGCAGTAGCGATGGGGGGTCTGAGCAGTTCTTC.